The table lists the clone carrying this TCR beta chain with a few counts. Described treatment: oral pan-JAK inhibitor, 5-10 mg twice daily. CDR1 is GTSNPN and CDR2 is SVGIG in the germline V gene (reference sequence). The CDR3 has 14 amino acids. The V and J ends lost 4 bases and 4 bases respectively, with 14 bases between them. This sample was included in a study of CD8+ T cells in alopecia areata. Study-level background: Scoring of treated patients' severity used the percentage of affected scalp area.

After isolation, RNA underwent reverse transcription to generate cDNA as the sequencing template. Sequencing was performed with immunoSEQ multiplex PCR; in TCRdb, only in-frame clones are kept and a portion is missing. The repertoire holds approximately 210,000 clones, with less than 45% as singletons. V usage is TRBV30 and J usage is TRBJ2-1, with D perhaps TRBD1 (6 bases). The receptor comes from a human donor with alopecia areata. The starting material was CD4+ T cells sorted from blood, obtained around week 36, from a patient treated with tofacitinib. This chain's CDR3 is CAWIGQGLYNEQFF. Here the CDR3 DNA reads TGTGCCTGGATTGGGCAGGGGCTTTACAATGAGCAGTTCTTC.